This T cell receptor beta chain was recorded in a study of neurological immune-mediated disorders. Synthesis of cDNA used 5'RACE (with 10-nucleotide random UMIs). From 15-18 subjects, over 180 million TCR-beta sequences were obtained in each sequencing run. TCRdb passed the 5' RACE reads through MiXCR, listing each CDR3 protein once. The table shows fewer than 50,000 distinct CDR3 sequences, with more than 9.5% occurring only once. This clonotype came up many times. Its specificity is unknown. Time point: longitudinal time-point 3. CDR1 is SGHTA and CDR2 is FQGNSA in the germline V gene. The CDR3 contains 14 residues. V lost 1 base and J 4 bases, leaving 8 bases between the germline ends. Findings and caveats of the study: The greatest TCR clonal expansion appeared in HTLV-1-associated myelopathy and the smallest, falling below healthy controls, in multiple sclerosis. TCR-beta repertoires seemed private in all groups, with no expanded CDR3 amino acid sequences shared.

The receptor was isolated from a male donor with HTLV-1-associated myelopathy (HAM/TSP). Sequenced material: PBMCs. This chain uses TRBV7-2 with TRBJ1-5; no definite D call. This chain's CDR3 is CASSLVQENQPQHF. DNA for the CDR3: TGTGCCAGCAGCTTAGTCCAGGAAAATCAGCCCCAGCATTTT.